This T cell receptor (beta chain) was documented in a study of shared clonotypes between healthy human individuals. As for the study in general: Aged between 18 and 49, the donors were two women and three men. Study observations and caveats: Incompleteness in sorted-subset sequencing, despite large depth, was shown by rarefaction. Roughly 4.7% was the fraction of naive CD4 clonotypes found shared across several donors.

The data were produced by immunoSEQ multiplex PCR, yet TCRdb's version contains in-frame clones alone and is incomplete. The sample records 850,000 to 1,200,000 clones, around 74% being singletons. This clone has a single count. Its antigen is unknown. The sample consisted of memory CD4+ T cells sorted from blood. The sample's subset: CD45RA-negative fraction. This clonotype originated in a man younger than 30 in good health.

Here the CDR3 reads CASSFSKSGNTIYF. As DNA, the CDR3 is TGTGCCAGCAGTTTCTCCAAATCTGGAAACACCATATATTTT. The gene calls are TRBV28 and TRBJ1-3; no definite D call. V was shortened by 3 bases and J by 1 base, with 7 bases between the two germline ends. The germline gives CDR1 MDHEN, CDR2 SYDVKM. The CDR3 has 14 amino acids.